These T cell receptor beta chains were read from a single sample in a study of shared clonotypes between healthy human individuals. Some clones are missing from TCRdb's copy, which holds only in-frame ones; the method was immunoSEQ multiplex PCR. The sample includes under 600,000 clones, around 96% of them seen just once. The sequenced sample consisted of naive CD4+ T cells sorted from blood. The receptors originated from a woman in her 30s in good health. Both conserved end residues are trimmed from each CDR3. Each record gives: CDR3 length, V gene, J gene, CDR3 protein.

11	TRBV11-2	.	ASSPGTGSEQY
11	TRBV27	TRBJ1-5	ASSSFLDQPQH
13	TRBV7-9	TRBJ2-2	ASSLSGTNTGELF
12	TRBV18	TRBJ1-1	ASSPEGGRTEAF
12	TRBV28	TRBJ1-1	ASSPGQGDTEAF
14	TRBV18	TRBJ2-7	ASSRDGAPSSYEQY
13	TRBV7-2	TRBJ2-7	ASTLVQGAPYEQY
12	TRBV5-1	TRBJ2-3	ASSLVGGSDTQY
12	TRBV7-9	TRBJ2-3	ATRLAGSTDTQY
13	TRBV19	TRBJ1-5	ASTDRGYSNQPQH
13	TRBV13	TRBJ2-3	ASSFRGSSADTQY
14	TRBV2	TRBJ2-7	ASSEQLAGVLPEQY
10	TRBV5-5	TRBJ1-3	ASSLGGNTIY
11	TRBV7-9	TRBJ1-2	ASSLNGPYGYT
14	TRBV28	TRBJ2-3	ASSPGGAGATDTQY
11	TRBV28	TRBJ1-1	ASSQGGDYEAF
12	TRBV4-1	TRBJ2-1	ASKFWKEGREQF
12	TRBV11-1	TRBJ1-1	ASSLGQGGTEAF
15	TRBV28	TRBJ2-2	ASSLARRQGITGELF
13	TRBV27	TRBJ2-6	ASSLVGTGANVLT
11	TRBV15	TRBJ2-2	AARFGVSGELF
12	TRBV7-9	TRBJ1-1	ASLTGTKNTEAF
12	TRBV9	TRBJ2-3	ASSVETYTDTQY
16	TRBV4-1	TRBJ2-3	ASSPFVALAPSTDTQY
13	TRBV5-1	TRBJ2-1	ASSLVPSGSNEQF
11	TRBV5-1	TRBJ2-1	ASRAGAYNEQF
13	TRBV10-2	TRBJ2-1	ASSDHRSSYNEQF
13	TRBV5-6	TRBJ1-4	ASSGNRVNTEKLF
11	TRBV28	TRBJ1-2	ASSFRGSYGYT
11	TRBV19	TRBJ2-6	AGRASGANVLT
12	TRBV6-1	TRBJ1-4	ASTGGATNEKLF
12	TRBV5-1	TRBJ1-2	ASSPQGGDYGYT
12	TRBV6-1	TRBJ1-2	ATVILGVDVGYT
14	TRBV28	TRBJ2-3	ASSLSAGVTTDTQY
13	TRBV7-9	TRBJ2-1	ASPPGQGWVNEQF
14	TRBV10-1	TRBJ1-2	ASSLCISRKTYGYT
13	TRBV11-2	TRBJ1-4	ASSSGWGQGAGLF
14	TRBV28	TRBJ1-6	ASSPLYSSYNSPLH
12	TRBV28	TRBJ2-3	ASRTGYTTDTQY
13	TRBV5-4	TRBJ1-5	ASSLEPYSNQPQH
12	TRBV18	TRBJ1-1	ASSPPGGSTEAF
13	TRBV27	TRBJ2-1	ASSPESRSYNEQF